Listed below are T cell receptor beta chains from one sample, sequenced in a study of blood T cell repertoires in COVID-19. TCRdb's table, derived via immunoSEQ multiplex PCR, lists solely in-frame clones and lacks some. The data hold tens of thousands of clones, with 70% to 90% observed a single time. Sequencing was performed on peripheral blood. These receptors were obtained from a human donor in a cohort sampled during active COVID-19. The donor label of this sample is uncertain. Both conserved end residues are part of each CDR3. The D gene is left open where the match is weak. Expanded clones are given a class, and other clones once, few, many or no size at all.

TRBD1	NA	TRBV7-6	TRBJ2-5	TGTGCCAGCAGCCCGTTCGGGACAGCCTCACAAGAGACCCAGTACTTC	CASSPFGTASQETQYF
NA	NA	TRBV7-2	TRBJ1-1	TGTGCCAGCAGCTTAGCGGGAGTCGGCACTGAAGCTTTCTTT	CASSLAGVGTEAFF
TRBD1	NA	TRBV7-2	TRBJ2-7	TGTGCCAGCAGCTTAGGTGGAGGGACAGGCTCCTACGAGCAGTACTTC	CASSLGGGTGSYEQYF
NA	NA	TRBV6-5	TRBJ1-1	TGTGCCAGCAGTACTGAACAGGGGAACACTGAAGCTTTCTTT	CASSTEQGNTEAFF
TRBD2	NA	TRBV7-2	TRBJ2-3	TGTGCCAGCAGCTTAACGGGGGGGCGCGATACGCAGTATTTT	CASSLTGGRDTQYF
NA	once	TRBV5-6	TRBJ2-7	TGTGCCAGCAGCAGGCTTACAGGGAGCGGCGAGCAGTACTTC	CASSRLTGSGEQYF
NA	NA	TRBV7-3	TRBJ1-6	TGTGCCAGCAGCCCACAGGGACGTGGGGGTAATTCACCCCTCCACTTT	CASSPQGRGGNSPLHF
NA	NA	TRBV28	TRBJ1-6	TGTGCCAGCAGTTCGGGAGCAGTTTCGCCCTATAATTCACCCCTCCACTTT	CASSSGAVSPYNSPLHF
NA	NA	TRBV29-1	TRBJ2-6	TGCAGCGTTGAAGATACCGCAGAAGTAATAATCTCTGGGGCCAACGTCCTGACTTTC	CSVEDTAEVIISGANVLTF
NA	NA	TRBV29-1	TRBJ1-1	TGCAGCGTTGAACGGGGGAACACTGAAGCTTTCTTT	CSVERGNTEAFF
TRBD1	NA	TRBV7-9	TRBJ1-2	TGTGCCAGCAGTTATCGACAGGGAGGCTATGGCTACACCTTC	CASSYRQGGYGYTF
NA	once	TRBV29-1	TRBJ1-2	TGCAGCGTTGAATGGCAGGGGCGGTATGGCTACACCTTC	CSVEWQGRYGYTF
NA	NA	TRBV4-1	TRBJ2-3	TGCGCCAGCACACCCTCGGCGGAGCTCACAGATACGCAGTATTTT	CASTPSAELTDTQYF
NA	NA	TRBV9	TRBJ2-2	TGTGCCAGCAGCGTAGGCCTTTTGAGTGGGACAAGAAAGGGCGCCGGGGAGCTGTTTTTT	CASSVGLLSGTRKGAGELFF
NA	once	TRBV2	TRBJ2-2	TGTGCCAGCGGGGGAGGATACGCCGGGGAGCTGTTTTTT	CASGGGYAGELFF
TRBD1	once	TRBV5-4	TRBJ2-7	TGTGCCAGCAGCTCCAAAGACAGGGAATGGGGCGAGCAGTACTTC	CASSSKDREWGEQYF
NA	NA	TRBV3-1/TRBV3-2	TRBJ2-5	TGTGCCAGCAGCCAAGATAGGCCGGGGACCCAGTACTTC	CASSQDRPGTQYF
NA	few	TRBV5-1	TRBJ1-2	TGCGCCAGCAGCTCCGGACAGAGCAACTATGGCTACACCTTC	CASSSGQSNYGYTF
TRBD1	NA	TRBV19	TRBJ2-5	TGTGCCAGTAGATCGGGACAGGGAGGAGAGACCCAGTACTTC	CASRSGQGGETQYF
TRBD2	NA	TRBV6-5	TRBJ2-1	TGTGCCAGCAGTATGACTAGCGGGGGATACAATGAGCAGTTCTTC	CASSMTSGGYNEQFF
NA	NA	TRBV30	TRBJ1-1	TGTGCCTGGAGTGTACACGGAATTTTGGGATTTGCGGGTGTGAACACTGAAGCTTTCTTT	CAWSVHGILGFAGVNTEAFF
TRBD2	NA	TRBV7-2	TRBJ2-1	TGTGCCAGCAGCTCCCGGTTACTAGCGGGCAATGAGCAGTTCTTC	CASSSRLLAGNEQFF
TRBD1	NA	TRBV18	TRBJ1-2	TGTGCCAGCTCCAGACAGGGCGACTATGGCTACACCTTC	CASSRQGDYGYTF
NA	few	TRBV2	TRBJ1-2	TGTGCCAGCGCCCCCTTTTATTTGGGGGGATATGGCTACACCTTC	CASAPFYLGGYGYTF
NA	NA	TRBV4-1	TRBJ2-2	TGCGCCAGCAGCCACAGTTCAGGCGGGGAGCTGTTTTTT	CASSHSSGGELFF
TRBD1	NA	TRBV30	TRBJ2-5	TGTGCCTCGTCACAGGGGGCCCAGGAGACCCAGTACTTC	CASSQGAQETQYF
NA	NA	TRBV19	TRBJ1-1	TGTGCCAGTAAGCAGAGCTGGGGGGGGGCTGAAGCTTTCTTT	CASKQSWGGAEAFF
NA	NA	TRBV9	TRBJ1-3	TGTGCCAGCAGCGATAGAAACACCATATATTTT	CASSDRNTIYF
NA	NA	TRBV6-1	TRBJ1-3	TGTGCCAGCAGTGAACCCCAGGCCCTCTCTGGAAACACCATATATTTT	CASSEPQALSGNTIYF
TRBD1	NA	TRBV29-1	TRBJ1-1	TGCAGCGTTTCCCCGGGACAGGGTTCTGAAGCTTTCTTT	CSVSPGQGSEAFF